This TCR beta chain was identified during a study of cytomegalovirus exposure and HLA in healthy donors. Overall study results and limits: Most observed TCR sequences were rare, whereas some public TCRs were detected in many donors.

This PCR relied on a set of 60 Vbeta primers and 13 Jbeta primers. Sequenced by immunoSEQ multiplex PCR; TCRdb stores in-frame clones only, minus some. The sample contains about 88,000 clones, more than 65% of which appear only once. On this clone itself: Antigen specificity is unknown.

The CDR3 is 16 residues long. CDR1 and CDR2 (germline): SSHAT, FNYEAQ (reference sequence). After removal of 5 bases from V and 5 bases from J, the junction contained 14 bases not matched to a gene. The source of this sequence is a man aged 30 to 45 in good health and CMV-seronegative. Sequencing input: PBMCs. The rearrangement links TRBV7-7 to TRBJ2-5; 7 positions agree with TRBD1. CDR3 protein: CASSLRLTGTGETQYF. CDR3 DNA: TGTGCCAGCAGCCTCCGCTTGACAGGGACGGGGGAGACCCAGTACTTC.